These 19 T cell receptor beta chains were all obtained from the same sample, sequenced in a study of OX40 agonist ivuxolimab in advanced cancers. Some clones are missing from TCRdb's copy, which holds only in-frame ones; the method was immunoSEQ multiplex PCR. The table shows roughly 60,000 clones, with 85% occurring only once. The specimen was CD4+ or CD8+ T cells sorted from blood, collected in a trial of the OX40 agonist ivuxolimab. Receptor source: an adult with an advanced solid tumor such as melanoma, head and neck, liver or kidney cancer.

The chain is built from TRBV27 and TRBJ2-1, with 10 nucleotides matching TRBD2. Unmatched junction bases numbered 18, after V lost 2 bases and J lost 5 bases. Per germline, CDR1 MNHEY and CDR2 SMNVEV (reference sequence). The CDR3 is 20 amino acids. The CDR3 reads CASSLLRLAGSKGAHNEQFF. In nucleotides, the CDR3 is TGTGCCAGCAGTTTACTTCGACTAGCGGGCTCAAAGGGGGCACACAATGAGCAGTTCTTC.

The gene calls are TRBV4-1 and TRBJ2-5; a weak D match, TRBD1 (5 bases). Between the trimmed V and J ends, which lost 0 bases and 4 bases, there was a span of 12 bases. There are 15 residues in the CDR3. Per the germline V gene, CDR1 is MGHRA and CDR2 is YSYEKL. DNA for the CDR3: TGCGCCAGCAGCCAAGATGGCGCAGGGCGAGAGACCCAGTACTTC. Protein sequence: CASSQDGAGRETQYF.

The chain uses TRBV5-6 and TRBJ2-3; weak D call: TRBD2 (5 bases). This CDR3 is built from 15 residues. The V end lost 2 bases, the J end lost 0 bases, and 10 bases lay between the germline ends. CDR1 is SGHDT and CDR2 is YYEEEE in the germline V gene. CDR3 nucleotide sequence: TGTGCCAGCAGCTTATACGGGATTAGCACAGATACGCAGTATTTT. Its protein product is CASSLYGISTDTQYF.

The V call is TRBV7-9, the J call TRBJ2-5; D call uncertain. The DNA matches TRBJ2-7 better at its end, which makes the J call doubtful. The CDR3 has 14 residues. Per the germline V gene, CDR1 is SEHNR and CDR2 is FQNEAQ (reference sequence). The CDR3 sequence is CASTGPTLAYEQYF. DNA for the CDR3: TGTGCCAGTACCGGGCCGACATTAGCCTACGAGCAGTACTTC.

The CDR3 loop reads CASSLEDRKIYGYTF. CDR3 in DNA: TGCGCCAGCAGCTTGGAGGACAGGAAGATCTATGGCTACACCTTC. The chain has TRBV5-1 and TRBJ1-2; TRBD1 matches at 7 bases. The V gene's germline CDR1 is SGHRS and CDR2 YFSETQ. After removal of 0 bases from V and 4 bases from J, the junction contained 6 bases not matched to a gene. CDR3 size: 15 residues. Full variable domain (rest looked up from reference TRBV5-1 and TRBJ1-2): KAGVTQTPRYLIKTRGQQVTLSCSPISGHRSVSWYQQTPGQGLQFLFEYFSETQRNKGNFPGRFSGRQFSNSRSEMNVSTLELGDSALYLCASSLEDRKIYGYTFGSGTRLTVV.

This chain joins TRBV2 and TRBJ2-7; 8 nucleotides align to TRBD1. V was clipped by 5 bases and J by 4 bases; unmatched bases: 7. Germline V lookup: CDR1 SNHLY, CDR2 FYNNEI. The CDR3 covers 14 residues. CDR3 DNA sequence: TGTGCCAGCAGTTCACAGGGGGAGGTGTACGAGCAGTACTTC. This gives the protein CASSSQGEVYEQYF. The entire variable domain, with the rest obtained from reference TRBV2 and TRBJ2-7, is as follows: EPEVTQTPSHQVTQMGQEVILRCVPISNHLYFYWYRQILGQKVEFLVSFYNNEISEKSEIFDDQFSVERPDGSNFTLKIRSTKLEDSAMYFCASSSQGEVYEQYFGPGTRLTVT.

The chain employs TRBV4-1 and TRBJ2-3; 9 bases match TRBD2. Trimming took 1 base from V and 5 from J; bases not matched to a gene: 10. Germline V gene data show CDR1 as MGHRA and CDR2 as YSYEKL. The length of the CDR3 is 17 residues. Written as DNA, the CDR3 is TGCGCCAGCAGCCAAGTGATAGCGGGAGTAACGGGAGATACGCAGTATTTT. Protein: CASSQVIAGVTGDTQYF.

J is TRBJ2-5 and V is TRBV4-1; possibly TRBD1 for D (5 bases). The CDR3 extends over 15 amino acids. Per the germline V gene, CDR1 is MGHRA and CDR2 is YSYEKL. V lost 0 bases to trimming and J lost 4 bases, with 12 bases between them. The CDR3 nucleotides are TGCGCCAGCAGCCAAGATATCGGGCAGGGAGAGACCCAGTACTTC. It translates to CASSQDIGQGETQYF.

This clone was found a few times. The chain has TRBV9 and TRBJ2-7; 10 nucleotides agree with TRBD2. CDR3 length: 16 amino acids. The germline V gene encodes CDR1 SGDLS and CDR2 YYNGEE. V was clipped by 2 bases and J by 1 base; unmatched bases: 6. The CDR3 is CASSVGASGSSYEQYF. DNA of the CDR3: TGTGCCAGCAGCGTCGGGGCTAGCGGGAGTTCCTACGAGCAGTACTTC.

The rearrangement joins TRBV2 to TRBJ2-4; D perhaps matches TRBD2 (5 bases). The CDR3 is 11 amino acids. V was shortened by 2 bases and J by 15 bases, with 11 bases between the two germline ends. Germline V CDR1 and CDR2: SNHLY, FYNNEI. In DNA, the CDR3 is TGTGCCAGCAGTGAAAGAACGCGGGCGTACTTC. Its protein product is CASSERTRAYF. The whole variable domain, filled in from reference TRBV2 and TRBJ2-4, reads EPEVTQTPSHQVTQMGQEVILRCVPISNHLYFYWYRQILGQKVEFLVSFYNNEISEKSEIFDDQFSVERPDGSNFTLKIRSTKLEDSAMYFCASSERTRAYFGAGTRLSVL.

The chain carries TRBV30 and TRBJ2-3; tentatively, D is TRBD1 (6 bases). This CDR3 comprises 15 residues. The V gene's germline CDR1 is GTSNPN and CDR2 SVGIG (reference sequence). V shed 1 base and J shed 0 bases, with 11 bases lying between them. The CDR3 reads CAWSATGSSTDTQYF. The CDR3 DNA follows: TGTGCCTGGAGTGCGACAGGTTCTAGCACAGATACGCAGTATTTT.

This chain connects TRBV28 to TRBJ1-1; perhaps TRBD1 as D (5 bases). With 2 bases removed from V and 1 base from J, the gap between germline ends came to 11 bases. Germline V gene data show CDR1 as MDHEN and CDR2 as SYDVKM. This CDR3 is built from 15 residues. The CDR3 loop is CASSLPQQGNTEAFF. The CDR3 DNA reads as TGTGCCAGCAGTTTACCCCAGCAGGGGAACACTGAAGCTTTCTTT.

This rearrangement joins TRBV6-6 to TRBJ2-7; D is uncertain. The germline V and J ends were trimmed by 0 bases and 3 bases, with 6 bases remaining between them. The CDR3 extends over 13 amino acids. The V gene's germline CDR1 is MNHNY and CDR2 SVGAGI (reference sequence). The CDR3 DNA reads as TGTGCCAGCAGTTACTCCAGAGGCTACGAGCAGTACTTC. It codes for CASSYSRGYEQYF.

This chain links TRBV30 with TRBJ2-1; 7 nucleotides match TRBD1. The CDR3 runs 12 residues. Germline trimming cut 1 base from V and 10 bases from J; bases unmatched to any gene: 4. CDR1 and CDR2 (germline): GTSNPN, SVGIG (reference sequence). CDR3 loop: CAWSGQGAEQFF. CDR3 bases: TGTGCCTGGAGTGGACAGGGAGCGGAGCAGTTCTTC.

CDR3 nucleotide sequence: TGTGCCAGCAGCCCCCGGGGACGCGGGGGTTACTACGAGCAGTACTTC. Translating gives CASSPRGRGGYYEQYF. The V gene is TRBV5-6, the J gene TRBJ2-7; 7 bases align to TRBD2. Germline V gene sequence: CDR1 SGHDT, CDR2 YYEEEE. V dropped 4 bases and J dropped 3; count of bases not matched to a gene: 13. The CDR3 has 16 amino acids.

This rearrangement joins TRBV27 to TRBJ2-7; TRBD1 might be the D (6 bases). Trimming took off 7 bases at V and 3 bases at J, with 13 bases between the two ends. The CDR3 contains 13 residues. CDR1 is MNHEY and CDR2 is SMNVEV in the germline V gene (reference sequence). CDR3 protein: CASNSPQGYEQYF. As DNA, the CDR3 is TGTGCCAGCAATTCACCACAGGGCTACGAGCAGTACTTC.

This clone has just one count. The V and J genes are TRBV10-3 and TRBJ2-1, with 10 positions matching TRBD1. Trimming removed 2 bases from V and 2 bases from J; junction bases left unmatched: 6. Germline V lookup: CDR1 ENHRY, CDR2 SYGVKD. The CDR3 is 17 amino acids. CDR3 nucleotide sequence: TGTGCCATCAGTGAGCCGACAGGGGGCGCAACCTACAATGAGCAGTTCTTC. Translated: CAISEPTGGATYNEQFF.

The J gene is TRBJ1-3, the V gene TRBV10-3, with D unresolved. This CDR3 spans 16 amino acids. CDR1 and CDR2 (germline): ENHRY, SYGVKD. The V and J ends lost 4 bases and 1 base respectively, with 14 bases between them. The CDR3 DNA reads TGTGCCATCAGTGCCGACCTTGTATTATCTGGAAACACCATATATTTT. Its protein is CAISADLVLSGNTIYF.

This chain uses TRBV19 with TRBJ2-5; 7 bases map to TRBD1. The V and J ends lost 4 bases and 3 bases, in that order; junction bases with no gene match: 8. Germline V lookup: CDR1 LNHDA, CDR2 SQIVND (reference sequence). The CDR3 spans 15 residues. The CDR3 region is CASSTRGTVEETQYF. The CDR3 DNA reads as TGTGCCAGTAGTACGAGGGGGACAGTCGAAGAGACCCAGTACTTC.